The rows below give T cell receptor beta chains drawn from one sample of a study of T cell changes during pregnancy in multiple sclerosis. Clones were sequenced by immunoSEQ multiplex PCR, and TCRdb holds only the in-frame ones, with some missing. This sample has 50,000 or so clones; around 90% occur once, and the top ten carry 0.2% to 0.3%. The source was CD4+ T cells from peripheral blood mononuclear cells, collected in the second trimester of pregnancy. These receptors were taken from a female donor with multiple sclerosis, enrolled in a pregnancy study. CDR3s include the opening cysteine and the closing phenylalanine or tryptophan. D genes are given only for firm matches. A clone size is listed for some rows: how often the clone was seen (once, few, many), or a class if it is expanded.

j_call | v_call | d_call | cdr3_length | clone_size | cdr3_nt | cdr3_aa
TRBJ1-1 | TRBV10-3 | - | 14 | - | TGTGCCATCAGTGCACGAATTGAAGAGACTGAAGCTTTCTTT | CAISARIEETEAFF
TRBJ2-1 | TRBV18 | - | 14 | - | TGTGCCAGCTCACCAGGAAGAAGTGAGGCTGAGCAGTTCTTC | CASSPGRSEAEQFF
TRBJ2-1 | TRBV5-1 | TRBD2 | 17 | once | TGCGCCAGCAGCTTGGGACTAGCGGGGGGGCGCCACAATGAGCAGTTCTTC | CASSLGLAGGRHNEQFF
TRBJ1-3 | TRBV10-1 | TRBD1 | 15 | - | TGCGCCAGCAGTGAGTCGACAGGGCCTGGAAACACCATATATTTT | CASSESTGPGNTIYF
TRBJ1-2 | TRBV7-2 | TRBD1 | 17 | - | TGTGCCAGCAGCCCAACCGGGACAGGGGGCCTTCGCTATGGCTACACCTTC | CASSPTGTGGLRYGYTF
TRBJ2-1 | TRBV6-1 | TRBD2 | 15 | - | TGTGCCAGCAGTGTTAGCGGGGGGCCCTACAATGAGCAGTTCTTC | CASSVSGGPYNEQFF
TRBJ1-2 | TRBV15 | - | 14 | - | TGTGCCACCAGCAGAGCCCTTGAGGTTGAGGGCTACACCTTC | CATSRALEVEGYTF
TRBJ2-1 | TRBV15 | TRBD1 | 15 | - | TGTGCCACCAGCAGGGACAGGGGGACTTACAATGAGCAGTTCTTC | CATSRDRGTYNEQFF
TRBJ1-4 | TRBV19 | TRBD1 | 15 | - | TGTGCCAGTAGTATTGGGGCAGGGGGTAGTGAAAAACTGTTTTTT | CASSIGAGGSEKLFF
TRBJ1-2 | TRBV20-1 | - | 11 | - | TGCAGTGCTGAGGACTCTCATGGCTACACCTTC | CSAEDSHGYTF
TRBJ2-2 | TRBV4-2 | TRBD2 | 16 | few | TGTGCCAGCAGCCAAGAGGCAGCGGGAGGCACCGGGGAGCTGTTTTTT | CASSQEAAGGTGELFF
TRBJ2-7 | TRBV25-1 | - | 15 | - | TGTGCCAGCAGTGATTCGGGACATAGCTCCTACGAGCAGTACTTC | CASSDSGHSSYEQYF